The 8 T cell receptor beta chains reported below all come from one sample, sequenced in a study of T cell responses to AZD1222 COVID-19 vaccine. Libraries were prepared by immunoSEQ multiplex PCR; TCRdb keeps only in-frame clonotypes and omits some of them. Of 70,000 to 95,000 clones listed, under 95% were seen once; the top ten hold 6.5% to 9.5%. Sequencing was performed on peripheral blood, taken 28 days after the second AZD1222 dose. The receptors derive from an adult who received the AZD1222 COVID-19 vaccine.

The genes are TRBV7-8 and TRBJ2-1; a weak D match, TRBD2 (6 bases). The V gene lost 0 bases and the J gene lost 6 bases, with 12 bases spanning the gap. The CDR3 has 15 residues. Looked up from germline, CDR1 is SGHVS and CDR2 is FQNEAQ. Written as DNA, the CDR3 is TGTGCCAGCAGCTTAGCGGGAGGATATGGCAATGAGCAGTTCTTC. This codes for CASSLAGGYGNEQFF.

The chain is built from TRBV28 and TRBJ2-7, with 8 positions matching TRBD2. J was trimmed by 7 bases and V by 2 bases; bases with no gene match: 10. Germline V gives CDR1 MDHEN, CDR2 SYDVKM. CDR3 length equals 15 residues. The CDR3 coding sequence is TGTGCCAGCAGTTTAGGAGGGACTAGGTTACGGGAGCAGTACTTC. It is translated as CASSLGGTRLREQYF.

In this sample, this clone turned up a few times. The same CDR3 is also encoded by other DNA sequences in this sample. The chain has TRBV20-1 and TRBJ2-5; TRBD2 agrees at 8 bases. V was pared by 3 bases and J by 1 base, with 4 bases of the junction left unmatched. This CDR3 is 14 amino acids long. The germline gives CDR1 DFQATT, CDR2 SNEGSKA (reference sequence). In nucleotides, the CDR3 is TGCAGTGCTAGTTTAGGACTAGCCCAAGAGACCCAGTACTTC. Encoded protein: CSASLGLAQETQYF.

The CDR3 nucleotides are TGTGCCAGCGCTCGGGGCGCGGAAGGGGCCAACGTCCTGACTTTC. Translation: CASARGAEGANVLTF. The chain couples TRBV5-4 to TRBJ2-6; perhaps D is TRBD1 or TRBD2 (5 bases each). Trimming shortened V by 7 bases and J by 4 bases, and 15 bases separated the two germline ends. The CDR3 spans 15 residues. Germline loops: CDR1 SGHNT, CDR2 YYREEE (reference sequence).

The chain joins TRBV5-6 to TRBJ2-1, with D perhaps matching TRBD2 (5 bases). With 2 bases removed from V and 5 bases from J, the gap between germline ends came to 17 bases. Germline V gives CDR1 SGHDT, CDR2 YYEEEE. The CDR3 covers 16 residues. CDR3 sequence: CASSLLSGGLDNEQFF. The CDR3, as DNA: TGTGCCAGCAGCTTACTGTCTGGCGGGCTGGACAATGAGCAGTTCTTC.

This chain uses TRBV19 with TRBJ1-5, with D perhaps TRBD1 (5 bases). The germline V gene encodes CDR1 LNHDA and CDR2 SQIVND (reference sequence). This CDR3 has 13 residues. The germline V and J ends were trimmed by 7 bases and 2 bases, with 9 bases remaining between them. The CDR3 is CASKSQGNQPQHF. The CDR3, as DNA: TGTGCCAGTAAATCACAGGGCAATCAGCCCCAGCATTTT.

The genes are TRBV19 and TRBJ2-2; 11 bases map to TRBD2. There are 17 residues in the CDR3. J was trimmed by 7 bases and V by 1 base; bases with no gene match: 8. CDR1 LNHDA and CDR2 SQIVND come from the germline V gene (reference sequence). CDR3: CASSIGGLAGGNGELFF. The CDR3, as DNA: TGTGCCAGTAGTATAGGAGGGCTAGCGGGAGGAAACGGGGAGCTGTTTTTT.

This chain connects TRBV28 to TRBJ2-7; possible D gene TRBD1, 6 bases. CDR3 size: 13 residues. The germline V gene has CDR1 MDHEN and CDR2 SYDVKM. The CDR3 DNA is TGTGTCTCGCGAAGGACAGCACGTTACGAGCAGTACTTC. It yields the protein CVSRRTARYEQYF.